The clone carrying this TCR beta chain was counted a single time. The CDR3 consists of 13 residues. V was shortened by 4 bases and J by 6 bases, with 10 bases between the two germline ends. Germline lookup yields CDR1 SGDLS and CDR2 YYNGEE. Repertoires were generated with immunoSEQ multiplex PCR, while TCRdb's copy carries only in-frame clones and drops some. The sample shows about 89,000 clones, over 60% of them seen only once. This sample is drawn from a study of blood T cell repertoires in COVID-19. Turning to the study itself: In each case, the material was cDNA or gDNA derived from T cells, B-cell-depleted T cells, or PBMCs.

The clonotype originates from a human donor in a cohort sampled during active COVID-19. Sequencing was done on a sample of peripheral blood. V usage is TRBV9 and J usage is TRBJ2-2; D might be TRBD2 (6 bases). As DNA, the CDR3 is TGTGCCAGCAGCCCTTGGGGGGCCGGGGAGCTGTTTTTT. Amino acids: CASSPWGAGELFF.